The clone carrying this TCR beta chain was observed at least ten times. The antigen is unknown. The CDR3 runs 14 residues. The germline V gene has CDR1 ENHRY and CDR2 SYGVKD. V shed 7 bases and J 5 bases; nucleotides not matched to a gene: 6. This entry comes from a study of CD8 T cells in ankylosing spondylitis. Study-level points and caveats: Disease-linked clones were CD8+ and relatively rare in peripheral blood. Within matched ankylosing spondylitis synovial fluid, disease-linked clones were reportedly significantly enriched.

TCRdb reanalysed the 5' RACE reads using MiXCR and keeps one entry per CDR3 protein. In the table there are about 39,000 distinct CDR3 sequences, about 9.4% of which are singletons. This receptor was obtained from a male donor with ankylosing spondylitis or in good health (not recorded which). This chain connects TRBV10-3 to TRBJ2-1, with TRBD2 identical over 9 bases. The sequenced sample consisted of blood, either unsorted or a sorted T cell fraction (not recorded which). The CDR3, as DNA: TGTGCCATCACCACTAGCGGGCATAACAATGAGCAGTTCTTC. Encoded protein: CAITTSGHNNEQFF.